This T cell receptor beta chain came from a study of cytomegalovirus exposure and HLA in healthy donors. Study-wide background: In a previous analysis, nearly 120 million unique TCR beta sequences were found from 150 million to 200 million T cells. Around 87 million unique TCRs, all from HLA-typed donors, were included in an early release of the data.

Notes on the study in general: Reported performance of the classifier showed diagnosis of cytomegalovirus status with high specificity and sensitivity. Confirmation was obtained in vitro that three CMV-associated chains are specific for CMV antigens.

Vbeta (60) and Jbeta (13) primers were used in the PCR. The assay was immunoSEQ multiplex PCR, and TCRdb's table has in-frame clones only and misses some. The profile shows roughly 150,000 clones, over 70% of them singletons. Concerning this clone: The antigen remains undetermined.

Material for sequencing was PBMCs. This clonotype was obtained from a woman between 18 and 29 years old in good health and CMV-seronegative.

The CDR3, as DNA: TGTGCCAGCAGTTCCGGACAGGACCTAAACTATGGCTACACCTTC. Translation: CASSSGQDLNYGYTF. This rearrangement joins TRBV6-6 to TRBJ1-2; 7 bases line up with TRBD1. CDR1 is MNHNY and CDR2 is SVGAGI in the germline V gene (reference sequence). The CDR3 spans 15 residues. V shed 4 bases and J 2 bases; nucleotides not matched to a gene: 7.